This T cell receptor (beta chain) was obtained from a study of beta chain features in type 1 diabetes. Via the markers CD45RO/CCR7/CD25/CD127/CD95/CD27, stem cell-like memory, regulatory, central memory and naive CD4+ cells were sorted. Isolated RNA was reverse transcribed in full, so expressed TCRB transcripts were sequenced. The data were produced by immunoSEQ multiplex PCR, yet TCRdb's version contains in-frame clones alone and is incomplete. The data hold 220,000 or so clones, with under 70% observed a single time. Study findings and constraints: The study found that naive, central memory and Treg TCRB repertoires appeared more similar in patients than in healthy donors.

About this clone itself: Its antigen is unknown.

Sequences were obtained from naive CD4+ T cells from blood. The TCR sequence derives from a man aged 25 to 45 in good health.

The CDR3 here is CASSGGTSGTYEQYF. CDR3 coding DNA: TGTGCCAGCAGTGGCGGGACTAGCGGCACCTACGAGCAGTACTTC. The V call is TRBV28, the J call TRBJ2-7, with 11 nucleotides matching TRBD2. The CDR3 spans 15 residues. Per germline, CDR1 MDHEN and CDR2 SYDVKM. V gave up 5 bases and J gave up 2 bases; unmatched junction bases: 5.